A single sample is the source of the 11 T cell receptor beta chains below, sequenced in a study of identical twins. TCRdb reanalysed the 5' RACE reads using MiXCR and keeps one entry per CDR3 protein. The table lists about 490,000 distinct CDR3 sequences, 12% to 15% of them singletons, with about 0.4% in the top ten. These data were likewise used in another study, on yellow fever vaccine responses in identical twins.

The sequencing input was CD4+ T cells sorted from blood. The receptors come from a woman aged 18-29 years in good health.

The chain carries TRBV28 and TRBJ1-5; 11 bases fit TRBD1. CDR3 length: 16 amino acids. With 7 bases clipped from V and 4 bases from J, the junction kept 9 bases outside the gene matches. The germline V gene encodes CDR1 MDHEN and CDR2 SYDVKM. DNA of the CDR3: TGTGCCAGCACCGCTTTGGGACAGGGGGAAAATCAGCCCCAGCATTTT. Translation gives CASTALGQGENQPQHF.

This clonotype was picked up many times. This chain connects TRBV12-3 or TRBV12-4 to TRBJ1-3; a weak D match, TRBD1 (5 bases). There are 15 residues in the CDR3. The germline V and J ends were trimmed by 6 bases and 2 bases, with 14 bases remaining between them. CDR3: CASRINRLTGNTIYF. The CDR3 DNA reads TGTGCCAGCAGAATAAACAGGTTGACTGGAAACACCATATATTTT.

CDR3 sequence reads: CASSAQGLGTDTQYF. The DNA for the CDR3 is TGTGCCAGCAGCGCACAGGGCCTTGGGACAGATACGCAGTATTTT. V is TRBV9 and J is TRBJ2-3; D is possibly TRBD1 (6 bases). Germline-derived CDR1 and CDR2 are SGDLS and YYNGEE. This CDR3 contains 15 residues. Trimming left V 3 bases short and J 3 bases short, with 14 bases between.

This clonotype has just a few counts. The chain carries TRBV7-3 and TRBJ2-2; the match to TRBD1 covers 8 bases. There are 15 residues in the CDR3. In germline, CDR1 is SGHTA, CDR2 FQGTGA. V was pared by 5 bases and J by 6 bases, with 8 bases of the junction left unmatched. The CDR3 spells CASSPQGQGSGELFF. Written as DNA, the CDR3 is TGTGCCAGCAGCCCCCAAGGACAGGGTTCCGGGGAGCTGTTTTTT.

V and J are TRBV12-3 or TRBV12-4 and TRBJ1-6; D is possibly TRBD1 (6 bases). The CDR3 totals 17 residues. V was shortened by 5 bases and J by 0 bases, with 14 bases between the two germline ends. The CDR3 sequence: CASSRQVPGSYNSPLHF. CDR3 DNA: TGTGCCAGCAGTCGACAGGTTCCTGGCTCCTATAATTCACCCCTCCACTTT.

This clonotype was seen only a few times. The chain couples TRBV3-1 to TRBJ2-1; 8 positions agree with TRBD2. There are 15 residues in the CDR3. The ends lost 0 bases at V and 7 bases at J; junction bases unmatched: 5. The germline gives CDR1 LGHDT, CDR2 YNNKEL (reference sequence). CDR3 loop: CASSQDTERGNEQFF. The CDR3 DNA follows: TGTGCCAGCAGCCAAGACACGGAGCGGGGGAATGAGCAGTTCTTC.

The V call is TRBV20-1, the J call TRBJ2-1; perhaps TRBD2 as D (7 bases). Per germline, CDR1 DFQATT and CDR2 SNEGSKA (reference sequence). Trimming pared 1 base from V and 4 bases from J, leaving 11 bases between. The CDR3 runs 14 residues. CDR3 nucleotides: TGCAGTGCTAGAGTGGGAGGGGGGTACAATGAGCAGTTCTTC. Protein product: CSARVGGGYNEQFF.

A few counts support this clonotype. J is TRBJ1-4 and V is TRBV10-3; D remains ambiguous. The CDR3 totals 15 residues. Germline V gives CDR1 ENHRY, CDR2 SYGVKD. The ends were cut back, 0 bases at V and 5 bases at J, with 10 bases in the middle. In DNA form, the CDR3 reads TGTGCCATCAGTGAGTCCGGAGGCCCGAATGAAAAACTGTTTTTT. Translated, it gives CAISESGGPNEKLFF.

This sequence joins TRBV12-3 or TRBV12-4 and TRBJ2-1; a weak D match, TRBD1 (6 bases). The CDR3 has 18 residues. Trimming took 6 bases from V and 6 from J, leaving 27 bases between them. The CDR3 sequence: CASSLGGSGRRGANEQFF. Written as DNA, the CDR3 is TGTGCCAGCAGCCTAGGGGGTAGTGGGAGACGTGGAGCCAATGAGCAGTTCTTC.

The gene calls are TRBV12-3 or TRBV12-4 and TRBJ2-4; D uncertain. Trimming cost V 3 bases and J 2 bases, with 8 bases left between them. The CDR3 is made up of 14 amino acids. CDR3 nucleotide sequence: TGTGCCAGCAGTTTGCAGCTATCCAAAAACATTCAGTACTTC. Residues: CASSLQLSKNIQYF.

This rearrangement joins TRBV5-1 to TRBJ2-1; 16 nucleotides line up with TRBD2. CDR3 length: 20 amino acids. Unmatched junction bases numbered 12, after V lost 5 bases and J lost 1 base. Germline lookup yields CDR1 SGHRS and CDR2 YFSETQ. CDR3: CASRPAPGLAGGPSYNEQFF. Written as DNA, the CDR3 is TGCGCCAGCAGACCAGCTCCGGGACTAGCGGGAGGGCCGTCCTACAATGAGCAGTTCTTC.